Listed below are T cell receptor beta chains from one sample, sequenced in a study of cytomegalovirus exposure and HLA in healthy donors. Assay: immunoSEQ multiplex PCR; the TCRdb copy retains only in-frame clones and omits some. The table shows approximately 140,000 clones, with about three quarters occurring only once. Input material: PBMCs. The receptor source for this set is a female donor in good health and CMV-seronegative. Each CDR3 is given with its conserved first and last residue.

cdr3_aa	cdr3_length	v_call	j_call
CASRGQVLITREQYF	15	TRBV6-1	TRBJ2-7
CASSGTGGAGGITDTQYF	18	TRBV7-6	TRBJ2-3
CASSSGLNEKLFF	13	TRBV28	TRBJ1-4
CASQGQGESEKLFF	14	TRBV10-3	TRBJ1-4
CASSSNRGFFGYTF	14	TRBV7-8	TRBJ1-2
CASSWDREYQPQHF	14	TRBV28	TRBJ1-5
CASSSRLAKNIQYF	14	TRBV5-6	TRBJ2-4
CATATPPGTEAFF	13	TRBV10-3	TRBJ1-1
CASSSRPRGGELFF	14	TRBV7-9	TRBJ2-2
CASSEGQATLEAFF	14	TRBV6-1	TRBJ1-1
CASSITGRGFLGEAFF	16	TRBV19	TRBJ1-1
CASSYSIGPGVDEQYF	16	TRBV6-5	TRBJ2-7
CASSLGGSGETQYF	14	TRBV5-1	TRBJ2-5
CASSTTVGAEWNTGELFF	18	TRBV9	TRBJ2-2
CASSGGTSTNTGELFF	16	TRBV9	TRBJ2-2
CASSFNSGDEKLFF	14	TRBV7-9	TRBJ1-4
CASSSTGEDTQYF	13	TRBV28	TRBJ2-3
CASSLMQAGLNTDTQYF	17	TRBV11-2	TRBJ2-3
CASSIDGVNTEAFF	14	TRBV19	TRBJ1-1
CASRIATNEKLFF	13	TRBV7-9	TRBJ1-4
CASSLGRTILGDTQYF	16	TRBV11-1	TRBJ2-3
CSSSPGPGGLNYGYTF	16	TRBV7-9	TRBJ1-2
CASSNGFGYTF	11	TRBV6-1	TRBJ1-2
CASSRGGGDEQYF	13	TRBV9	TRBJ2-7
CASMGTSGNEQFF	13	TRBV2	TRBJ2-1
CAWSVRQGKETQYF	14	TRBV30	TRBJ2-5
CASSLKRLRNTEAFF	15	TRBV5-4	TRBJ1-1
CASAGGTQSLSYEQYF	16	TRBV11-2	TRBJ2-7
CASRQGSGGYTF	12	TRBV6-1	TRBJ1-2
CASSFLAGRTGELFF	15	TRBV13	TRBJ2-2
CASSLFVSQETQYF	14	TRBV5-1	TRBJ2-5
CASSLLAGGYGYTF	14	TRBV7-3	TRBJ1-2
CASSLGLAGNTIYF	14	TRBV11-2	TRBJ1-3
CASSLTGGTEAFF	13	TRBV6-6	TRBJ1-1
CASSFFPGLAEVGLTGELFF	20	TRBV27	TRBJ2-2
CASSNDRGNYGYTF	14	TRBV19	TRBJ1-2
CAWGTGCSGNTIYF	14	TRBV30	TRBJ1-3
CASSQSRGGGYEQYF	15	TRBV5-6	TRBJ2-7
CSVGTPGQGYNEQFF	15	TRBV29-1	TRBJ2-1